This T cell receptor beta chain was captured in a study of blood T cell repertoires in COVID-19. V shed 3 bases, J shed 8 bases, and the junction held 8 bases outside the gene matches. CDR1 and CDR2 from the germline V gene are KGHDR and SFDVKD. The CDR3 covers 15 residues. The data were produced by immunoSEQ multiplex PCR, yet TCRdb's version contains in-frame clones alone and is incomplete. The sample has roughly 73,000 clones; about 88% are singletons. Sequencing used peripheral blood. The TCR sequence derives from an elderly man with acute or convalescent COVID-19. The rearrangement joins TRBV24-1 to TRBJ2-1, with 8 bases lining up with TRBD2. The chain's CDR3 is CATSDMGGRFDEQFF. The CDR3 bases are TGTGCCACCAGTGATATGGGCGGGAGGTTTGATGAGCAGTTCTTC.